Included here is one TCR beta chain sequence, with context. V shed 0 bases and J 4 bases; nucleotides not matched to a gene: 4. The CDR3 runs 15 residues. The germline gives CDR1 SGHRS, CDR2 YFSETQ. Using immunoSEQ multiplex PCR, the repertoire was profiled, and TCRdb retains in-frame clones only, with some absent. The data contain approximately 160,000 clones, 90% to 95% of them singletons. The data were taken from a study of control samples from healthy donors and cancer patients. This clonotype originated in a woman aged 18-29 years in good health. The gene calls are TRBV5-1 and TRBJ2-1; TRBD1 agrees at 7 bases. The sequencing input was blood. CDR3: CASSLVGTDYNEQFF. CDR3 DNA: TGCGCCAGCAGCTTGGTAGGGACAGATTACAATGAGCAGTTCTTC. The whole variable domain, remainder taken from reference TRBV5-1 and TRBJ2-1, is KAGVTQTPRYLIKTRGQQVTLSCSPISGHRSVSWYQQTPGQGLQFLFEYFSETQRNKGNFPGRFSGRQFSNSRSEMNVSTLELGDSALYLCASSLVGTDYNEQFFGPGTRLTVL.